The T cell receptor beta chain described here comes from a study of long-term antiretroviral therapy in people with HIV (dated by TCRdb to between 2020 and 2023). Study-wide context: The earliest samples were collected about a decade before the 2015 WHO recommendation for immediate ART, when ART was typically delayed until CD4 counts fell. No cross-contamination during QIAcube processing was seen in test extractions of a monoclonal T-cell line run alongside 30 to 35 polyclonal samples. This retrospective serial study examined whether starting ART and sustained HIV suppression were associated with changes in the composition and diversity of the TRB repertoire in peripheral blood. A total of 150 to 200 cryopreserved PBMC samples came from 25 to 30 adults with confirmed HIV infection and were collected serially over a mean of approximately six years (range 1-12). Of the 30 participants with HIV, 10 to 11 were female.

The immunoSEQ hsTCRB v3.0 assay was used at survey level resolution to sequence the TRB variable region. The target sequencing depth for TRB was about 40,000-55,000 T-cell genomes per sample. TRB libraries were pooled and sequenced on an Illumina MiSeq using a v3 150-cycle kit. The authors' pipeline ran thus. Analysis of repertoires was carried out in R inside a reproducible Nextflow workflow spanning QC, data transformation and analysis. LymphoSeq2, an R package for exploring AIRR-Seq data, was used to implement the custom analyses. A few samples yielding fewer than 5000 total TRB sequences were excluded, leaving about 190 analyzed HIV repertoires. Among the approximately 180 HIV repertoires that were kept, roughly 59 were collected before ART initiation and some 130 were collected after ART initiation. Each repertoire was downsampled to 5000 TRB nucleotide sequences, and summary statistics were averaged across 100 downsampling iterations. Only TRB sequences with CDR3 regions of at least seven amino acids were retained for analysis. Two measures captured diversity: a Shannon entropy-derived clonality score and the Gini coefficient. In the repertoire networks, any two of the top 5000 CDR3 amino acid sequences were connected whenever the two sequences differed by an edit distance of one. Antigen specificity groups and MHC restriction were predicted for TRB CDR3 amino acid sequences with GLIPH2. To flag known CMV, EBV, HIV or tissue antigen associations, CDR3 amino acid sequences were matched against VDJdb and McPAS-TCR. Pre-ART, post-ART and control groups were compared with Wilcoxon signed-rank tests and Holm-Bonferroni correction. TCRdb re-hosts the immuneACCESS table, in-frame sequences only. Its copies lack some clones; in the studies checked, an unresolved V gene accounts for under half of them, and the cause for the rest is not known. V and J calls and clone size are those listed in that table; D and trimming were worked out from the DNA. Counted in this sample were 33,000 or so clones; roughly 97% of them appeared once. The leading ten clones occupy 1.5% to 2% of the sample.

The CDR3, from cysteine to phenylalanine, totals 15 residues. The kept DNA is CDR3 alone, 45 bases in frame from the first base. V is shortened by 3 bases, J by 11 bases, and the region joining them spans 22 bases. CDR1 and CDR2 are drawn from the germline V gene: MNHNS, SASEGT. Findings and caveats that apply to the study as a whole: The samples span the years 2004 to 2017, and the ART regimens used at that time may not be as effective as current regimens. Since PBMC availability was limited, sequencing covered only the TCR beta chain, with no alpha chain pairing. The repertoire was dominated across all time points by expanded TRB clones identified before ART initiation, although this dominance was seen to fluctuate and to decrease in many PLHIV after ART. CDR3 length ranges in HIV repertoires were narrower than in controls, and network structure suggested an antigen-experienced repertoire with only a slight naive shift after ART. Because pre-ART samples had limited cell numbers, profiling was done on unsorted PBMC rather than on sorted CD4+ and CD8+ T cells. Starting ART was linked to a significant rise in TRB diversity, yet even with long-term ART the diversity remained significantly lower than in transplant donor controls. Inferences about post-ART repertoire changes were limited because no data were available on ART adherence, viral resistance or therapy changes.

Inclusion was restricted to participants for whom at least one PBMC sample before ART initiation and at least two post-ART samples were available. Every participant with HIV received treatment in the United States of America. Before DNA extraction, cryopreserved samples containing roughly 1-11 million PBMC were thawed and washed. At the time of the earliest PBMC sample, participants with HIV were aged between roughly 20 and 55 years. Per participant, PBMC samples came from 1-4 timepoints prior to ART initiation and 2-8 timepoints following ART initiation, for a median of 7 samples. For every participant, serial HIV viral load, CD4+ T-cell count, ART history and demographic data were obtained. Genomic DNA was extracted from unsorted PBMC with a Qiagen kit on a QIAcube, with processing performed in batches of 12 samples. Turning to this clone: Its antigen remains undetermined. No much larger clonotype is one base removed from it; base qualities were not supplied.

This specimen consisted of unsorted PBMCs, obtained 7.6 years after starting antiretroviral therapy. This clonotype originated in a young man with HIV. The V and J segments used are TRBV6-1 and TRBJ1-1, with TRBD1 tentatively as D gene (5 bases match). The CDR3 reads CASSERGGKGRMAFF. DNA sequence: TGTGCCAGCAGTGAGCGGGGGGGGAAGGGGAGGATGGCTTTCTTT.